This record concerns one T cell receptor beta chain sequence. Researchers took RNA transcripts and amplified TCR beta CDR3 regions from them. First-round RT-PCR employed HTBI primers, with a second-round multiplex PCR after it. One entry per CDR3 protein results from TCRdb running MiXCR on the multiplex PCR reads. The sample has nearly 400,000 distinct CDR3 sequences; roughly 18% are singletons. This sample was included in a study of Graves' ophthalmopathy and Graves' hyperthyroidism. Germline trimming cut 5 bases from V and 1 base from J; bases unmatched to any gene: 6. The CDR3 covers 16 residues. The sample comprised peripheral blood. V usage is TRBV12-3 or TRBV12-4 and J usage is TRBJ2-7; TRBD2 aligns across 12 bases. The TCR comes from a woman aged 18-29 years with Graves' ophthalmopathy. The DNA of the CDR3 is TGTGCCAGCAGTCCCACCGGGACTAGCGGGTCCTACGAGCAGTACTTC. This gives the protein CASSPTGTSGSYEQYF.